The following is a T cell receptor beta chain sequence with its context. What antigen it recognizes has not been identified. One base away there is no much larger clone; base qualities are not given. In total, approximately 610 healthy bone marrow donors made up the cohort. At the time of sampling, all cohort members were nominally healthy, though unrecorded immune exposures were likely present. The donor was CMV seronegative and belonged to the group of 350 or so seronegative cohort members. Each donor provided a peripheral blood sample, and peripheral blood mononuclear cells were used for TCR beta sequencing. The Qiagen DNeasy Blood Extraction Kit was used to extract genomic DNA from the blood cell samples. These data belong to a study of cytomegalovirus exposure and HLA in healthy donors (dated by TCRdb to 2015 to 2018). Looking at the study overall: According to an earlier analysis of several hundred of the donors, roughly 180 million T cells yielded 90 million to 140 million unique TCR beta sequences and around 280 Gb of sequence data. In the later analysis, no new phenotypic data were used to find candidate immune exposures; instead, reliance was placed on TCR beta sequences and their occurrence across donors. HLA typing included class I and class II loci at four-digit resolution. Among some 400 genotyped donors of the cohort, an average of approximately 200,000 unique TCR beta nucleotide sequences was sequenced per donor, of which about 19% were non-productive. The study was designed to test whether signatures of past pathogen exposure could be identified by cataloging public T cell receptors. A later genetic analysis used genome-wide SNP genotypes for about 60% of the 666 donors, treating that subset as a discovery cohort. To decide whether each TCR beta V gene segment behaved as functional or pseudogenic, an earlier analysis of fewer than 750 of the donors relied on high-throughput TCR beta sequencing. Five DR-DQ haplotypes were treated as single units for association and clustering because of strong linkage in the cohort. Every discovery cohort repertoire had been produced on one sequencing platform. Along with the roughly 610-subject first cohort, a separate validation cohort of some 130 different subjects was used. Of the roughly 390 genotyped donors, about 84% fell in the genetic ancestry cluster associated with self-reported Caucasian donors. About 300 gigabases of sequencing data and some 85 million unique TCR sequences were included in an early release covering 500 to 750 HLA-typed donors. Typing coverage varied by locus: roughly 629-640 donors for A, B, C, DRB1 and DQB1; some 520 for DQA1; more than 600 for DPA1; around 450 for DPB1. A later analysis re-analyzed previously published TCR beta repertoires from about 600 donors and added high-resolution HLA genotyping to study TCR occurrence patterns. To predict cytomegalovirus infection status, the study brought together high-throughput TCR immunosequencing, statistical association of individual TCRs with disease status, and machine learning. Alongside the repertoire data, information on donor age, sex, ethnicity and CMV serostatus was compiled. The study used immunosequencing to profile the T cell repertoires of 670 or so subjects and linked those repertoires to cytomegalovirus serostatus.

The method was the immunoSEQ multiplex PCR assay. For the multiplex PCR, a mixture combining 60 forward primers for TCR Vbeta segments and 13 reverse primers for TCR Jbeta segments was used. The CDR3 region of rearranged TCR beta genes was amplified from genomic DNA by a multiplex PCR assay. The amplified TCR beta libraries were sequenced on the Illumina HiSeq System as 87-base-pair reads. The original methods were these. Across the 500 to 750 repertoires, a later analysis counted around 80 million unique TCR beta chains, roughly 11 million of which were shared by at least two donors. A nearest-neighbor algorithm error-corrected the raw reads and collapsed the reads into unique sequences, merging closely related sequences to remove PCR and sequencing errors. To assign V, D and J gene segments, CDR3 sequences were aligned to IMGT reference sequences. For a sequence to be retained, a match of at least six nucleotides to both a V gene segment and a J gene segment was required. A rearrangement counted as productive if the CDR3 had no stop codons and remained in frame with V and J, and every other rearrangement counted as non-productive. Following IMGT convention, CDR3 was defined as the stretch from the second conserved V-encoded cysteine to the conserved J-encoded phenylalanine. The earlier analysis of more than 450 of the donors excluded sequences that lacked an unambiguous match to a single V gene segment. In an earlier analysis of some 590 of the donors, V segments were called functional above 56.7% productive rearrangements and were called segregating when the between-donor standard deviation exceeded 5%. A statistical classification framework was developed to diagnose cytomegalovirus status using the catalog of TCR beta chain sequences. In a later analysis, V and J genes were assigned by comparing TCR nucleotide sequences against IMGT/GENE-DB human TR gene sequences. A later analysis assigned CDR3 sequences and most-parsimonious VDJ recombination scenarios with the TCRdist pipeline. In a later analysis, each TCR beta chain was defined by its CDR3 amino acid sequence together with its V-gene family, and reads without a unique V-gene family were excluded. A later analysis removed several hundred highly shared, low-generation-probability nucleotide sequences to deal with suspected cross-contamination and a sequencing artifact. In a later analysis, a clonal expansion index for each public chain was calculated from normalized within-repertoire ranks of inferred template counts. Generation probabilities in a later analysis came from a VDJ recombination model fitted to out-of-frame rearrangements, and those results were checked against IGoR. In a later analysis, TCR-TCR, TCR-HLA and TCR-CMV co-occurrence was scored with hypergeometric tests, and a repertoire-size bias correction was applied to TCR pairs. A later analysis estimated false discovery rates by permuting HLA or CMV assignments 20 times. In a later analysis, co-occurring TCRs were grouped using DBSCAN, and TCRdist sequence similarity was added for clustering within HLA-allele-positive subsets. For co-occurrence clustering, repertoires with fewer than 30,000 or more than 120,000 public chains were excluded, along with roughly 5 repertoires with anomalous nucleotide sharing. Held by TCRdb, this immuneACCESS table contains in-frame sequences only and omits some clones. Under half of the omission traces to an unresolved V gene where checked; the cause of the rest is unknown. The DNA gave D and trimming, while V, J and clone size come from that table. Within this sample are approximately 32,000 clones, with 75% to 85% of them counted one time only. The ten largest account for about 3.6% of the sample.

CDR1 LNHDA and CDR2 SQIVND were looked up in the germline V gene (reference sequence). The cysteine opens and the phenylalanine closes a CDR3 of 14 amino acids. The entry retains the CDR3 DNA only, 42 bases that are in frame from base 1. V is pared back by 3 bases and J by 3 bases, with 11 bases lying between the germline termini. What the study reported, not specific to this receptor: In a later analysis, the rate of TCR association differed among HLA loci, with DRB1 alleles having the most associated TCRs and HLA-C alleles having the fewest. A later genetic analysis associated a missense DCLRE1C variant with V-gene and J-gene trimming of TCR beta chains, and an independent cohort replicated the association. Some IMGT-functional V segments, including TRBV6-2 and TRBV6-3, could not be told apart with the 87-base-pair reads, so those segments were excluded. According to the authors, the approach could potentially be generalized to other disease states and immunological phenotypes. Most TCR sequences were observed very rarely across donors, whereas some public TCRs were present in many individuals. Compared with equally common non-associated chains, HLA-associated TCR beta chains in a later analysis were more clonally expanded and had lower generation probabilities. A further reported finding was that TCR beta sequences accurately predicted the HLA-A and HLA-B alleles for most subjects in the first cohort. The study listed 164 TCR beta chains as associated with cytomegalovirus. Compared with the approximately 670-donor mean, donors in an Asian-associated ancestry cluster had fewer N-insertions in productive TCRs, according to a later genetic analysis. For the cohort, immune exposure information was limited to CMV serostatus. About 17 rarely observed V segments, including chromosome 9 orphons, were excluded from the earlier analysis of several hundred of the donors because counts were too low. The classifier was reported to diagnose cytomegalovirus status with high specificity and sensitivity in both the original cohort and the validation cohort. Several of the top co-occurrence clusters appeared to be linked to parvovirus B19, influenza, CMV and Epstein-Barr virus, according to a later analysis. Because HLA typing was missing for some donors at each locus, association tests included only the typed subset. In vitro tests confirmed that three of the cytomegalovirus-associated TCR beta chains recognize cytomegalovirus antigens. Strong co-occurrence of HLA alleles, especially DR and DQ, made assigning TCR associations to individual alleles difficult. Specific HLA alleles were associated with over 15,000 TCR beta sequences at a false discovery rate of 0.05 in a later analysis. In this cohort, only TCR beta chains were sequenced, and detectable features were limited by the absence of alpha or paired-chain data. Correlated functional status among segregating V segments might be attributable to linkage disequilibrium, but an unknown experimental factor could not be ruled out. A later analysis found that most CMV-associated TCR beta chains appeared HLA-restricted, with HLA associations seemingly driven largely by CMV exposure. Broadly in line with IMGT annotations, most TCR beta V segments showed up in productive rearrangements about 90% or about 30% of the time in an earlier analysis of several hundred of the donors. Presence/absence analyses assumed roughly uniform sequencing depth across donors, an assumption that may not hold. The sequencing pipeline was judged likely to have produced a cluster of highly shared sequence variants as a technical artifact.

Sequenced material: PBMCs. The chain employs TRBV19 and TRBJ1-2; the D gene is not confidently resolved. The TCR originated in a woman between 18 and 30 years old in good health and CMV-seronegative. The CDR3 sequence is CASSITQADYGYTF. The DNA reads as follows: TGTGCCAGTAGTATCACTCAGGCAGACTATGGCTACACCTTC.